Detailed here is one T cell receptor beta chain. The data are from a study of blood T cell repertoires in COVID-19. Overall study: The United States, Italy and Spain supplied acute and convalescent COVID-19 samples. The analysed material was cDNA or gDNA that came from T cells, B-cell-depleted T cells, or PBMCs.

Original processing notes: Reference gene primer amplification gave estimated nucleated cell counts. Assay: immunoSEQ multiplex PCR; the TCRdb copy retains only in-frame clones and omits some. V and J calls plus clone size are reproduced from that table; the DNA served to infer D and trimming. This sample carries approximately 50,000 clones, 85% to 95% of them seen once, and the ten largest clones take approximately 4.6%. CDR1 is SGHTA, CDR2 FQGNSA, per germline. Trimming removed 1 base from V and 7 bases from J, with 14 bases in between. The CDR3 is 16 residues long. What was sequenced was peripheral blood. The chain links TRBV7-2 to TRBJ1-6, with D possibly matching TRBD1 (5 bases). This TCR was recovered from a man in his fifties or sixties with active COVID-19. CDR3 bases: TGTGCCAGCAGCTTAGTAGCCGGGGGTCTGAATTCACCCCTCCACTTT. This codes for CASSLVAGGLNSPLHF.